Shown below are 6 T cell receptor beta chains from a single sample sequenced in a study of blood T cells in healthy people across ages. Primers used in a second PCR of roughly 6 to 11 cycles were a sample-barcoded 5' primer and a J-beta primer mix. TCRdb re-derived calls from the 5' RACE reads in MiXCR, one entry per CDR3 protein. Of about 640,000 distinct CDR3 sequences listed, under 65% are singletons. The sample comprised blood. These receptors were obtained from a man aged 60 to 75 in good health.

This clonotype was seen more than once but under ten times. The chain employs TRBV11-2 and TRBJ2-6, with D unresolved. The CDR3 sequence is 15 residues long. Looked up from germline, CDR1 is SGHAT and CDR2 is FQNNGV. V lost 5 bases and J 3 bases, leaving 11 bases between the germline ends. The CDR3 sequence is CASSPRVVGANVLTF. CDR3 nucleotide sequence: TGTGCCAGCAGCCCAAGGGTTGTTGGGGCCAACGTCCTGACTTTC.

The J gene is TRBJ2-5, the V gene TRBV7-9, with a tentative D call TRBD1 (6 bases). V dropped 5 bases and J dropped 4 bases, with 11 bases sitting between them. The CDR3 loop spans 13 amino acids. The germline V gene has CDR1 SEHNR and CDR2 FQNEAQ (reference sequence). The CDR3 DNA reads TGTGCCAGCAGCACCCAGGGGAGAGAGACCCAGTACTTC. The encoded protein is CASSTQGRETQYF. The full variable domain, with the rest looked up from reference TRBV7-9 and TRBJ2-5, is DTGVSQNPRHKITKRGQNVTFRCDPISEHNRLYWYRQTLGQGPEFLTYFQNEAQLEKSRLLSDRFSAERPKGSFSTLEIQRTEQGDSAMYLCASSTQGRETQYFGPGTRLLVL.

The chain recombines TRBV27 with TRBJ1-2; D perhaps matches TRBD1 (6 bases). Trimming took 5 bases from V and 8 from J, leaving 18 bases between them. Looked up from germline, CDR1 is MNHEY and CDR2 is SMNVEV (reference sequence). The CDR3 has 14 residues. The CDR3, as DNA: TGTGCCAGCAGTATCCTGGGACCAGGGGACGGCTACACCTTC. As protein: CASSILGPGDGYTF.

V and J are TRBV2 and TRBJ2-1, with TRBD1 matching 8 bases. Germline V gene data show CDR1 as SNHLY and CDR2 as FYNNEI. The CDR3 has 15 residues. The V and J ends lost 4 bases and 6 bases, in that order; junction bases with no gene match: 8. The CDR3 here is CASSAFGQGINEQFF. CDR3 nucleotide sequence: TGTGCCAGCAGTGCTTTCGGACAGGGTATCAATGAGCAGTTCTTC.

The chain couples TRBV28 to TRBJ1-2; D call uncertain. Germline V gene data show CDR1 as MDHEN and CDR2 as SYDVKM. Trimming took off 5 bases at V and 8 bases at J, with 12 bases between the two ends. This CDR3 has 12 amino acids. The CDR3 loop reads CASSPFAGGYTF. The CDR3 DNA is TGTGCCAGCAGTCCTTTCGCGGGAGGCTACACCTTC.

This sequence joins TRBV29-1 and TRBJ2-1, with 7 bases aligning to TRBD2. Germline CDR1 SQVTM, CDR2 ANQGSEA. The CDR3 is 14 residues long. J lost 7 bases, V lost 4 bases, and 10 bases had no gene match. The CDR3 region has the DNA TGCAGCGTTGCCTATCGGGGGGTGGTGAATGAGCAGTTCTTC. Its protein product is CSVAYRGVVNEQFF.